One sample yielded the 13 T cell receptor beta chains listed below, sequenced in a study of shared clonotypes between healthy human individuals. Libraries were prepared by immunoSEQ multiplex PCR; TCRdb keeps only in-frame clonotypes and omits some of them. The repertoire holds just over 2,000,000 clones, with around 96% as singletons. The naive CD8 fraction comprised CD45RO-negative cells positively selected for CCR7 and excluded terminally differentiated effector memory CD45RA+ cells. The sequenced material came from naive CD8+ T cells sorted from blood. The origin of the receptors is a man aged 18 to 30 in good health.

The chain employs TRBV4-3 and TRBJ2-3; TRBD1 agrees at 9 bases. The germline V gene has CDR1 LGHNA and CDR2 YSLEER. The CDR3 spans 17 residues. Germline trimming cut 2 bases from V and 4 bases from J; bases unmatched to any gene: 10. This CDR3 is CASSQLINRGPADTQYF. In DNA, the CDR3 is TGCGCCAGCAGCCAACTTATAAACAGGGGGCCCGCAGATACGCAGTATTTT.

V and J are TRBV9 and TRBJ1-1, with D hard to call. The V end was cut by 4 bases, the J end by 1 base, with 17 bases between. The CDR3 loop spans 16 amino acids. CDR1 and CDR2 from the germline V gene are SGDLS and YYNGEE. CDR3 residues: CASSPYPEAQNTEAFF. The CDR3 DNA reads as TGTGCCAGCAGCCCTTACCCGGAGGCCCAGAACACTGAAGCTTTCTTT. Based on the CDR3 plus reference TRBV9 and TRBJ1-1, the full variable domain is DSGVTQTPKHLITATGQRVTLRCSPRSGDLSVYWYQQSLDQGLQFLIQYYNGEERAKGNILERFSAQQFPDLHSELNLSSLELGDSALYFCASSPYPEAQNTEAFFGQGTRLTVV.

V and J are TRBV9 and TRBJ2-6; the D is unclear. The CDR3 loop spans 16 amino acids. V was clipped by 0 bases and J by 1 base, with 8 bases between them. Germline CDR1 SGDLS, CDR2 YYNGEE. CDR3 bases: TGTGCCAGCAGCGTAGCTGTGGGATCTGGGGCCAACGTCCTGACTTTC. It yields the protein CASSVAVGSGANVLTF.

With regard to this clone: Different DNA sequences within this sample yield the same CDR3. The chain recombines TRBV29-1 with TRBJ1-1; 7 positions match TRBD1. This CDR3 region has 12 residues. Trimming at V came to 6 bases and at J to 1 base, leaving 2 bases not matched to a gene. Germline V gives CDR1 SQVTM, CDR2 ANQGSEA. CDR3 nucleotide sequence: TGCAGCGTACGGACAGGGAACACTGAAGCTTTCTTT. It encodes CSVRTGNTEAFF.

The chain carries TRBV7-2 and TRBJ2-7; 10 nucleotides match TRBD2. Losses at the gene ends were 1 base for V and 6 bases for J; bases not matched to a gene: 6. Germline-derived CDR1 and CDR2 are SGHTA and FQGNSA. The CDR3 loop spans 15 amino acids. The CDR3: CASSLDQAGGSEQYF. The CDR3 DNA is TGTGCCAGCAGCTTAGATCAAGCGGGAGGGTCCGAGCAGTACTTC.

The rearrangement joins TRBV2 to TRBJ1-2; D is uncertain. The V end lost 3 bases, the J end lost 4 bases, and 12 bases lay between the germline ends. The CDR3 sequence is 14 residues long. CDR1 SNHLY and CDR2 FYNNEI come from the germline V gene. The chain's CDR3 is CASSDPSEIYGYTF. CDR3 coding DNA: TGTGCCAGCAGTGATCCGAGCGAAATCTATGGCTACACCTTC.

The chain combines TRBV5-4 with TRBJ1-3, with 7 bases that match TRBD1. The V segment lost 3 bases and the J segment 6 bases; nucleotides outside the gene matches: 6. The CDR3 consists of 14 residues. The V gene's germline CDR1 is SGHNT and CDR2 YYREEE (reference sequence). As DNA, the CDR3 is TGTGCCAGCAGCTCTGACAGGGTGGAAAACACCATATATTTT. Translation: CASSSDRVENTIYF.

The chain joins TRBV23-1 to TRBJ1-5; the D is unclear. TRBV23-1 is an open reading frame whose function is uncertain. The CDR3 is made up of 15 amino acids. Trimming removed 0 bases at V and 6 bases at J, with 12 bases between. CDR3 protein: CASSQSGGDGQPQHF. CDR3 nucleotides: TGCGCCAGCAGTCAATCAGGCGGAGACGGTCAGCCCCAGCATTTT.

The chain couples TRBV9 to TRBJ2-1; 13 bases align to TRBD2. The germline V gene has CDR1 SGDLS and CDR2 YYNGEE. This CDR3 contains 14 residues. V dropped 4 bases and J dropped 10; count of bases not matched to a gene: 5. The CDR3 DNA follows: TGTGCCAGCAGCACCGGACTAGCGGGGGACGAGCAGTTCTTC. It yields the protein CASSTGLAGDEQFF.

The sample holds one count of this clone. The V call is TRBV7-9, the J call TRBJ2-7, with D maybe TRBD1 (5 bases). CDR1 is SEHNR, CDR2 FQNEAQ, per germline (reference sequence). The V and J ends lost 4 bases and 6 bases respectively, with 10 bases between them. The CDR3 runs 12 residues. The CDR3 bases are TGTGCCAGCAGCTCACAGGTTGGCGAGCAGTACTTC. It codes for CASSSQVGEQYF.

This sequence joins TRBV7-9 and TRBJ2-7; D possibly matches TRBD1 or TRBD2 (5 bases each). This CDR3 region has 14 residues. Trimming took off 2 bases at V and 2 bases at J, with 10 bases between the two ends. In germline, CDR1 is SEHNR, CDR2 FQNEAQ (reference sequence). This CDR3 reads CASSLHRDPYEQYF. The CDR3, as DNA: TGTGCCAGCAGCTTACACCGGGACCCCTACGAGCAGTACTTC.

The CDR3 nucleotides read TGCGCCAGCAGCCAATTTTCGACTCTAGCGGGAGGGTACTACAATGAGCAGTTCTTC. Its protein is CASSQFSTLAGGYYNEQFF. The gene calls are TRBV4-3 and TRBJ2-1, with 12 bases fitting TRBD2. Germline lookup yields CDR1 LGHNA and CDR2 YSLEER. The V and J ends lost 2 bases and 3 bases, in that order; junction bases with no gene match: 11. This CDR3 contains 19 residues.

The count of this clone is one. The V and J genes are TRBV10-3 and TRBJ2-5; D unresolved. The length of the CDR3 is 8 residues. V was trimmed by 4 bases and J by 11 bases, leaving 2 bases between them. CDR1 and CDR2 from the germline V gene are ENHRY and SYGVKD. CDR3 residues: CAISGQYF. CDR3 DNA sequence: TGTGCCATCAGTGGTCAGTACTTC.